The next 32 T cell receptor beta chains were all read from a single sample in a study of shared T cell receptors in the human thymus (dated by TCRdb to the early 2020s). The method was the immunoSEQ multiplex PCR assay. In its TCRdb copy, this immuneACCESS table keeps in-frame sequences only and misses some clones. Where compared with another copy, unresolved V genes explain less than half of these, and the others have no known cause. This sample lists 600,000 or so clones; about 89% were detected once. The top ten hold 0.0094% of the sample. Separately, the same data were catalogued under a study of human thymus T cells.

Sequenced material: thymocytes. All receptors derive from a boy in the first two years of life with a congenital heart defect. Donor details come from another sample of the same person, matched by shared clones.

The chain is built from TRBV7-6 and TRBJ1-1; no clear D. The CDR3 length is 15 residues. In germline, CDR1 is SGHVS, CDR2 FNYEAQ. V lost 2 bases and J 7 bases, leaving 17 bases between the germline ends. The CDR3 spells CASSLSHSRPLEAFF. In nucleotides, the CDR3 is TGTGCCAGCAGCTTATCCCACAGCCGACCCCTTGAAGCTTTCTTT.

This clone was picked up a small number of times. The V and J genes are TRBV5-6 and TRBJ2-7; TRBD2 agrees at 8 bases. Germline CDR1 SGHDT, CDR2 YYEEEE. V shed 4 bases and J 6 bases; nucleotides not matched to a gene: 12. The CDR3 is 15 amino acids. For the CDR3, the DNA is TGTGCCAGCAGCGGCGGGGGGCCACTCGTGCGCGAGCAGTACTTC. It yields the protein CASSGGGPLVREQYF.

The V gene is TRBV29-1, the J gene TRBJ2-7; TRBD1 agrees at 9 bases. From germline, CDR1 is SQVTM and CDR2 ANQGSEA. This CDR3 is built from 15 residues. V shed 7 bases, J shed 1 base, and the junction held 11 bases outside the gene matches. CDR3: CSATGGGVGSYEQYF. DNA of the CDR3: TGCAGCGCGACAGGGGGAGGCGTGGGTTCCTACGAGCAGTACTTC.

The rearrangement uses TRBV7-9 and TRBJ1-1; possibly TRBD1 for D (6 bases). CDR3 length equals 16 residues. Germline V gene data show CDR1 as SEHNR and CDR2 as FQNEAQ (reference sequence). V was trimmed by 1 base and J by 6 bases, leaving 18 bases between them. The CDR3 is CASSLVSRGARAEAFF. DNA for the CDR3: TGTGCCAGCAGCTTAGTTAGTCGGGGGGCGAGGGCTGAAGCTTTCTTT.

This clone was observed a handful of times. The V and J genes are TRBV28 and TRBJ2-5; 9 positions match TRBD1. The J call may be in error: the DNA end matches TRBJ2-7 better. Germline V gene sequence: CDR1 MDHEN, CDR2 SYDVKM. CDR3 length: 15 amino acids. CDR3 region: CASSFMGQGPYEQYF. The CDR3 DNA sequence: TGTGCCAGCAGTTTTATGGGACAGGGACCCTACGAGCAGTACTTC.

The chain recombines TRBV5-1 with TRBJ1-6; 7 bases fit TRBD1. Per germline, CDR1 SGHRS and CDR2 YFSETQ. The V gene end was trimmed by 2 bases and the J gene end by 3 bases; junction bases not matched to a gene: 14. The CDR3 spans 19 residues. CDR3 loop: CASSFGQTGSPHYNSPLHF. The DNA for the CDR3 is TGCGCCAGCAGCTTTGGGCAGACAGGGTCCCCACACTATAATTCACCCCTCCACTTT.

The J gene is TRBJ2-7, the V gene TRBV19; 10 bases line up with TRBD1. CDR3 length equals 16 residues. From germline, CDR1 is LNHDA and CDR2 SQIVND (reference sequence). Trimming at V came to 5 bases and at J to 4 bases, leaving 11 bases not matched to a gene. CDR3 coding DNA: TGTGCCAGTAGTGGAACCTCGGACAGGGGGTTTTACGAGCAGTACTTC. Amino acids: CASSGTSDRGFYEQYF.

The rearrangement uses TRBV13 and TRBJ2-1, with 9 bases matching TRBD1. CDR1 is PRHDT, CDR2 FYEKMQ, per germline (reference sequence). The CDR3 is 15 residues long. Trimming cost V 4 bases and J 3 bases; bases outside gene matches: 4. The CDR3 is CASSSGTGNYNEQFF. CDR3 nucleotide sequence: TGTGCCAGCAGCTCCGGGACAGGGAACTACAATGAGCAGTTCTTC.

This clone was counted a single time. Its ends do not fully match the called genes, so a read error is possible. CDR3 in DNA: TGTGCCAGCAGCTTAGCGCTGACGGGGGGGGGTAACTATAGCTACACCTTC. Its translation is CASSLALTGGGNYSYTF. The chain recombines TRBV7-8 with TRBJ1-2, with a possible D match to TRBD1 (5 bases). CDR3 length: 17 residues. CDR1 and CDR2 from the germline V gene are SGHVS and FQNEAQ.

V and J are TRBV7-9 and TRBJ2-1; the D gene is possibly TRBD1 (5 bases). The CDR3 totals 14 residues. In germline, CDR1 is SEHNR, CDR2 FQNEAQ (reference sequence). Trimming pared 1 base from V and 6 bases from J, leaving 10 bases between. The CDR3 DNA reads TGTGCCAGCAGCTTAGAGGCAGGGCTCAATGAGCAGTTCTTC. This encodes CASSLEAGLNEQFF.

The rearrangement uses TRBV6-1 and TRBJ1-5; D is uncertain. CDR3 size: 17 residues. The germline gives CDR1 MNHNS, CDR2 SASEGT. V was cut by 1 base and J by 3 bases, with 16 bases left in between. DNA for the CDR3: TGTGCCAGCAGTGAAGTATGGCCGAGGGAGGCCAATCAGCCCCAGCATTTT. Protein: CASSEVWPREANQPQHF.

This chain joins TRBV5-1 and TRBJ2-5; 7 bases are a match to TRBD1. TRBJ2-7 matches the DNA end more closely, so the J call is doubtful. In germline, CDR1 is SGHRS, CDR2 YFSETQ. The CDR3 consists of 14 residues. The CDR3 reads CASSASQGRNEQYF. The CDR3 DNA reads as TGCGCCAGCAGCGCTTCACAGGGGAGAAACGAGCAGTACTTC.

The chain is built from TRBV4-3 and TRBJ2-5; TRBD2 matches at 7 bases. The CDR3 consists of 16 residues. J was trimmed by 1 base and V by 1 base; bases with no gene match: 6. Germline CDR1 LGHNA, CDR2 YSLEER. The CDR3 here is CASSQAVPSGQETQYF. DNA for the CDR3: TGCGCCAGCAGCCAAGCTGTACCTAGCGGCCAAGAGACCCAGTACTTC.

A note on this clone: An end of the junction differs from the germline gene, which may be a read error. The rearrangement uses TRBV13 and TRBJ1-3; D gene uncertain. The length of the CDR3 is 10 residues. Per germline, CDR1 PRHDT and CDR2 FYEKMQ (reference sequence). CDR3 loop: CASTNDFRNF. CDR3 DNA sequence: TGTGCCAGCACCAACGACTTTCGTAATTTT.

This clone has only a few counts. The chain employs TRBV7-8 and TRBJ1-2; D is possibly TRBD1 (5 bases). Germline V lookup: CDR1 SGHVS, CDR2 FQNEAQ. The CDR3 runs 16 residues. With 2 bases removed from V and 4 bases from J, the gap between germline ends came to 17 bases. CDR3 DNA: TGTGCCAGCAGCTTACGTCCAAGGGGAATGATCTATGGCTACACCTTC. As protein: CASSLRPRGMIYGYTF.

The rearrangement links TRBV28 to TRBJ2-7, with TRBD2 matching over 10 bases. Germline V gives CDR1 MDHEN, CDR2 SYDVKM. Losses at the gene ends were 10 bases for V and 2 bases for J; bases not matched to a gene: 8. The CDR3 extends over 14 amino acids. The CDR3 reads CAIAGGGKTYEQYF. In DNA form, the CDR3 reads TGTGCCATAGCGGGGGGAGGTAAGACCTACGAGCAGTACTTC.

The J gene is TRBJ2-5, the V gene TRBV27; TRBD2 might be the D (5 bases). V was cut by 6 bases and J by 5 bases, with 7 bases left in between. Germline CDR1 is MNHEY and CDR2 is SMNVEV (reference sequence). The CDR3 length is 11 residues. CDR3 residues: CASRCGETQYF. CDR3 nucleotide sequence: TGTGCCAGCAGGTGCGGGGAGACCCAGTACTTC.

The V gene is TRBV14, the J gene TRBJ1-2, with 8 bases matching TRBD1. CDR1 is SGHDN and CDR2 is FVKESK in the germline V gene. The V gene end was trimmed by 2 bases and the J gene end by 5 bases; junction bases not matched to a gene: 7. The CDR3 covers 15 residues. As DNA, the CDR3 is TGTGCCAGCAGCCAAACACAGGGGGGATGTTATGGCTACACCTTC. It specifies CASSQTQGGCYGYTF. Variable domain in full (rest from reference TRBV14 and TRBJ1-2): EAGVTQFPSHSVIEKGQTVTLRCDPISGHDNLYWYRRVMGKEIKFLLHFVKESKQDESGMPNNRFLAERTGGTYSTLKVQPAELEDSGVYFCASSQTQGGCYGYTFGSGTRLTVV.

The chain recombines TRBV4-1 with TRBJ1-5; 7 nucleotides line up with TRBD1. The CDR3 has 15 residues. The junction had 7 bases not matched to a gene; V was cut back by 3 bases and J by 5 bases. Germline CDR1 and CDR2: MGHRA and YSYEKL. CDR3: CASSQRDRDDQPQHF. In DNA, the CDR3 is TGCGCCAGCAGCCAGAGAGACAGGGACGATCAGCCCCAGCATTTT.

In this sample, this clone turned up a few times. The rearrangement uses TRBV14 and TRBJ2-1; 8 bases are shared with TRBD2. Losses at the gene ends were 0 bases for V and 5 bases for J; bases not matched to a gene: 9. Germline V gene data show CDR1 as SGHDN and CDR2 as FVKESK. The CDR3 contains 17 residues. CDR3 sequence reads: CASSQDPGGGPDNEQFF. In nucleotides, the CDR3 is TGTGCCAGCAGCCAAGACCCGGGAGGGGGGCCCGACAATGAGCAGTTCTTC.

The chain uses TRBV27 and TRBJ2-7; the match to TRBD2 covers 8 bases. Per germline, CDR1 MNHEY and CDR2 SMNVEV (reference sequence). This CDR3 is built from 15 residues. The J segment lost 3 bases and the V segment lost 1 base, leaving 5 bases of the junction unmatched. Written as DNA, the CDR3 is TGTGCCAGCAGTTTATTCTATCGGGAGGGCTACGAGCAGTACTTC. It translates to CASSLFYREGYEQYF.

The CDR3, as DNA: TGTGCCAGCAGCCAAGTTAGCGGCTACGAGCAGTACTTC. Its protein product is CASSQVSGYEQYF. This rearrangement joins TRBV14 to TRBJ2-5; tentatively, D is TRBD2 (6 bases). The DNA end is more similar to TRBJ2-7, so the J call may be wrong. Germline V gene sequence: CDR1 SGHDN, CDR2 FVKESK. This CDR3 has 13 residues.

This sequence joins TRBV2 and TRBJ1-2; 7 bases are shared with TRBD1. Trimming cost V 4 bases and J 0 bases; bases outside gene matches: 14. Germline V gene data show CDR1 as SNHLY and CDR2 as FYNNEI. CDR3 length: 18 residues. The DNA of the CDR3 is TGTGCCAGCAGTGTTCCCAGGGACAGCGATACAGCTAACTATGGCTACACCTTC. Translated: CASSVPRDSDTANYGYTF.

This clone was counted a single time. V is TRBV27 and J is TRBJ2-7; 10 bases are a match to TRBD2. The CDR3 totals 17 residues. CDR1 and CDR2 from the germline V gene are MNHEY and SMNVEV (reference sequence). Trimming cost V 8 bases and J 2 bases; bases outside gene matches: 15. The CDR3 coding sequence is TGTGCCAGCGGCCTGGGGAAAAAGCGGGAGGGCCCCTACGAGCAGTACTTC. Residues: CASGLGKKREGPYEQYF.

The rearrangement uses TRBV4-3 and TRBJ2-3; 11 bases are a match to TRBD2. CDR1 and CDR2 from the germline V gene are LGHNA and YSLEER. The length of the CDR3 is 15 residues. Trimming removed 4 bases from V and 8 bases from J; junction bases left unmatched: 8. CDR3 nucleotide sequence: TGCGCCAGCAGCCCCCGGGGTAGCGGGGGGGGTACGCAGTATTTT. Its translation: CASSPRGSGGGTQYF.

In the case of this clone: One junction end disagrees with the germline gene, perhaps due to a read error. The same CDR3 can be traced to other DNA sequences in this sample. The V and J genes are TRBV4-2 and TRBJ1-6; possibly TRBD1 for D (6 bases). This CDR3 contains 16 residues. The germline CDR1 and CDR2 sequences are LGHNA and YNFKEQ. CDR3 nucleotide sequence: TGTGCCAGCAGCCAAGAAGAAACAGGGTATAATTCCCCCCTCCACTTT. It encodes CASSQEETGYNSPLHF.

V and J are TRBV11-2 and TRBJ1-6, with D perhaps matching TRBD1 (5 bases). CDR1 and CDR2 (germline): SGHAT, FQNNGV. V gave up 2 bases and J gave up 9 bases, with 14 bases separating them. This CDR3 has 15 residues. The CDR3 reads CASSLPIGQGSPLHF. The CDR3 DNA reads as TGTGCCAGCAGCTTACCCATAGGGCAGGGTTCACCCCTCCACTTT.

The CDR3 DNA reads as TGTGCCTTGACGAGGACAGGGGCTTCACCCCTCCACTTT. Translating it yields CALTRTGASPLHF. The chain is built from TRBV30 and TRBJ1-6, with 9 nucleotides matching TRBD1. The CDR3 consists of 13 residues. The V and J ends lost 7 bases and 9 bases, in that order; junction bases with no gene match: 7. Per the germline V gene, CDR1 is GTSNPN and CDR2 is SVGIG (reference sequence).

The rearrangement uses TRBV27 and TRBJ2-7, with TRBD2 matching over 7 bases. From germline, CDR1 is MNHEY and CDR2 SMNVEV (reference sequence). V dropped 2 bases and J dropped 4; count of bases not matched to a gene: 8. The CDR3 has 15 residues. CDR3 DNA: TGTGCCAGCAGTTTAGGTCTCGGCGGGAGTTACGAGCAGTACTTC. Residues: CASSLGLGGSYEQYF.

This clone has a handful of counts. V and J are TRBV9 and TRBJ2-4, with 13 bases aligning to TRBD2. The germline V gene has CDR1 SGDLS and CDR2 YYNGEE. The length of the CDR3 is 18 residues. V was clipped by 3 bases and J by 6 bases; unmatched bases: 12. The CDR3 reads CASSETSGGALGANIQYF. DNA for the CDR3: TGTGCCAGCAGCGAAACTAGCGGGGGGGCCCTAGGGGCAAACATTCAGTACTTC.

This chain uses TRBV4-3 with TRBJ2-7; D ambiguous. This CDR3 contains 16 residues. Germline CDR1 and CDR2: LGHNA and YSLEER. V shed 0 bases and J shed 4 bases, with 16 bases lying between them. CDR3 sequence (DNA): TGCGCCAGCAGCCAAGATGCGTCCATAAGCGCGTACGAGCAGTACTTC. Protein product: CASSQDASISAYEQYF.

The CDR3 protein is CASRQESNQPQHF. As DNA, the CDR3 is TGTGCCAGCCGACAGGAGAGCAATCAGCCCCAGCATTTT. The rearrangement joins TRBV6-1 to TRBJ1-5; tentatively, D is TRBD1 (6 bases). The germline V gene encodes CDR1 MNHNS and CDR2 SASEGT. The CDR3 has 13 amino acids. Deletions cut 8 bases from V and 1 base from J, with 9 bases between.